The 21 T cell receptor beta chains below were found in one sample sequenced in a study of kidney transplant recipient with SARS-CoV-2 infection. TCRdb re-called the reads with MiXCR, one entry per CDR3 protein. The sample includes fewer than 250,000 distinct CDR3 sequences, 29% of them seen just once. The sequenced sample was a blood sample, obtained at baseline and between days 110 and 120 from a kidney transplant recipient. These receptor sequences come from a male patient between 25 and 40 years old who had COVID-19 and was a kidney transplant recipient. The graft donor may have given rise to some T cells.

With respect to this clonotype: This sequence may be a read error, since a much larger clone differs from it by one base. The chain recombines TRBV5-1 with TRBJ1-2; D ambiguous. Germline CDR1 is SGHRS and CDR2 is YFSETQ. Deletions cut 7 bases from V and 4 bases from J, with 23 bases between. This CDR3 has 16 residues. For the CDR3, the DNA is TGCGCCAGCCACGGGGAATCGGTTCGAAAGACCTATGGCTACACCTTC. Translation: CASHGESVRKTYGYTF. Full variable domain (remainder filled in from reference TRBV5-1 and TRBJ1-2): KAGVTQTPRYLIKTRGQQVTLSCSPISGHRSVSWYQQTPGQGLQFLFEYFSETQRNKGNFPGRFSGRQFSNSRSEMNVSTLELGDSALYLCASHGESVRKTYGYTFGSGTRLTVV.

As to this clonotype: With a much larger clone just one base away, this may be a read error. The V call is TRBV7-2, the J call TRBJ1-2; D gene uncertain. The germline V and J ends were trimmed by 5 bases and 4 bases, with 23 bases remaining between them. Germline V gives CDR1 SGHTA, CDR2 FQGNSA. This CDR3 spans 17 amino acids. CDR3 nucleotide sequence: TGTACCAGCAGCAGTTGGACCAGAGACGGAAAGACCTATGGCTACACCTTC. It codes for CTSSSWTRDGKTYGYTF.

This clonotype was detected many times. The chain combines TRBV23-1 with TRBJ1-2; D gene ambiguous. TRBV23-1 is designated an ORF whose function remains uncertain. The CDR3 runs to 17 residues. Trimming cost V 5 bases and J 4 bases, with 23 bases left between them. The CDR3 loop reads CASSTVPLRRKTYGYTF. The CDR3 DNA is TGCGCCAGCAGTACTGTCCCGCTACGCAGAAAGACCTATGGCTACACCTTC.

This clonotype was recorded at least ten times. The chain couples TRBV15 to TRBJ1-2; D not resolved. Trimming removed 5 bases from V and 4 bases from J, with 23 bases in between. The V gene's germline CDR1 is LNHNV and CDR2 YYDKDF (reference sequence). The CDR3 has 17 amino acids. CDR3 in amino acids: CATSLEGRCGKTYGYTF. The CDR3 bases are TGTGCCACCAGCTTAGAAGGAAGGTGTGGAAAGACCTATGGCTACACCTTC.

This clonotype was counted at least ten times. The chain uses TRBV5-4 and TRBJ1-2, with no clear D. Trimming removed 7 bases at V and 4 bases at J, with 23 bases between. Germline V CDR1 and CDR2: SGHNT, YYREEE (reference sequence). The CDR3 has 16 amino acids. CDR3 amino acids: CASLPRVPGKTYGYTF. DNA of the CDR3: TGTGCCAGCCTGCCACGCGTACCAGGAAAGACCTATGGCTACACCTTC. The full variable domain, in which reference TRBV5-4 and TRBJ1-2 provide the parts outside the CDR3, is ETGVTQSPTHLIKTRGQQVTLRCSSQSGHNTVSWYQQALGQGPQFIFQYYREEENGRGNFPPRFSGLQFPNYSSELNVNALELDDSALYLCASLPRVPGKTYGYTFGSGTRLTVV.

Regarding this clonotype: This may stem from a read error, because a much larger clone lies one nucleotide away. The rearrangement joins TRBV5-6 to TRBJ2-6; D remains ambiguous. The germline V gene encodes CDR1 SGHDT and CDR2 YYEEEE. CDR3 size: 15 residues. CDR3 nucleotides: TGTGCCAGCAGCTTGTTGAACTCTGGGGTCAACGTCCTGACTTTC. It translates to CASSLLNSGVNVLTF.

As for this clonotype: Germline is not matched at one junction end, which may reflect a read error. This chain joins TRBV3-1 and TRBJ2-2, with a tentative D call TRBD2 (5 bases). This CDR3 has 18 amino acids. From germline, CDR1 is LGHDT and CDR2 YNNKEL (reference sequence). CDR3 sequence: CASSCGAPSSGVTGERCF. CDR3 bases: TGTGCCAGCAGCTGTGGCGCTCCCAGTTCAGGCGTGACCGGGGAGCGGTGTTTT. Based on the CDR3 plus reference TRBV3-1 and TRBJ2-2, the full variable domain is DTAVSQTPKYLVTQMGNDKSIKCEQNLGHDTMYWYKQDSKKFLKIMFSYNNKELIINETVPNRFSPKSPDKAHLNLHINSLELGDSAVYFCASSCGAPSSGVTGERCFGEGSRLTVL.

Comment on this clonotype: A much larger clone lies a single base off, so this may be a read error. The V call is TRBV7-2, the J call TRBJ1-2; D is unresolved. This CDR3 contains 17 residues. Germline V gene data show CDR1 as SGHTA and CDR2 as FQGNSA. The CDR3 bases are TGTGCCAGCAGCCTCTGGATCAGAGACGGAAAGACCTATGGCTGCACCTTC. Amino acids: CASSLWIRDGKTYGCTF.

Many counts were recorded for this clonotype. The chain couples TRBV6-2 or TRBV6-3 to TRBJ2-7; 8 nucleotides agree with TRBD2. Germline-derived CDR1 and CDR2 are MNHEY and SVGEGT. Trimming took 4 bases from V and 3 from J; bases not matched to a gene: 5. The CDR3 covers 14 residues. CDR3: CASSLAGHNYEQYF. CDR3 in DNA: TGTGCCAGCAGTTTAGCGGGACACAACTACGAGCAGTACTTC.

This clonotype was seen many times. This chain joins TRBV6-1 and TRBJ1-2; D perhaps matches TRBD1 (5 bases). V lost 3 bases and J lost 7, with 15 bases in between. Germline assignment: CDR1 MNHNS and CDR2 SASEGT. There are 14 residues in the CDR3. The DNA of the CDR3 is TGTGCCAGCAGTGACAGGGTCTGGATTGTTGGCTACACCTTC. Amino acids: CASSDRVWIVGYTF.

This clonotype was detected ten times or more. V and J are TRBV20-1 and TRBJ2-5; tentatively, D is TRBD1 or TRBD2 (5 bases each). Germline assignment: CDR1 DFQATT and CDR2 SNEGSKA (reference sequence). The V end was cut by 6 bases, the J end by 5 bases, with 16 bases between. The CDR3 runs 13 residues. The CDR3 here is CSADGTSWETQYF. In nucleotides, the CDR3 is TGCAGTGCAGACGGGACCTCTTGGGAGACCCAGTACTTC.

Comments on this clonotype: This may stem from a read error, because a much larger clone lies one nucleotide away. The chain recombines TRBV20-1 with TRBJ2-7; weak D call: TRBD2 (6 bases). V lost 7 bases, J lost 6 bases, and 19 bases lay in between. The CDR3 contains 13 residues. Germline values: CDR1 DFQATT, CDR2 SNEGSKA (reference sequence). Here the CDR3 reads CSEGRDVRSEQYF. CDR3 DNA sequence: TGCAGTGAAGGGCGGGACGTCAGAAGCGAGCAGTACTTC.

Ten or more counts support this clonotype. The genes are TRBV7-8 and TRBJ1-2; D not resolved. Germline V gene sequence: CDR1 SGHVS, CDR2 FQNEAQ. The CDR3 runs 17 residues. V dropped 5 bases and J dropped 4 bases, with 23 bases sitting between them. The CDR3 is CASSAFGFTRKTYGYTF. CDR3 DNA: TGTGCCAGCAGCGCATTCGGGTTTACCCGAAAGACCTATGGCTACACCTTC.

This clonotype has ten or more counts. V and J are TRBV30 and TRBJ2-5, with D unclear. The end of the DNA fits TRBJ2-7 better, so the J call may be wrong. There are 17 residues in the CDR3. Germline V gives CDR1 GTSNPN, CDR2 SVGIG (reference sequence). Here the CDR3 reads CAWCGKRRRASSYEQYF. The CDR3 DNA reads TGTGCCTGGTGCGGAAAACGGAGAAGGGCAAGCTCCTACGAGCAGTACTTC.

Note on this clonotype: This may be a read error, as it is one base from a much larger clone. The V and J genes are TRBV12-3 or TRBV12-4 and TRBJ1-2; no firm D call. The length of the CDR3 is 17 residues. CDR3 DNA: TGTGCCAGCAGTGGAACCCACACAGCAGGAAAGACCTATGGCTGCACCTTC. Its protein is CASSGTHTAGKTYGCTF.

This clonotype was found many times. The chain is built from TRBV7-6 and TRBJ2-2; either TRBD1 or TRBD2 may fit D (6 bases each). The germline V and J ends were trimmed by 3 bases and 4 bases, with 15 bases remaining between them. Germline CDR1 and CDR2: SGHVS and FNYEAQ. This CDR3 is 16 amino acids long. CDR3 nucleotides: TGTGCCAGCAGCTTGGGGGCGCGGGAAGGCACCGGGGAGCTGTTTTTT. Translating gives CASSLGAREGTGELFF. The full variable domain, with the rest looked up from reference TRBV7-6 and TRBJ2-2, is GAGVSQSPRYKVTKRGQDVALRCDPISGHVSLYWYRQALGQGPEFLTYFNYEAQQDKSGLPNDRFSAERPEGSISTLTIQRTEQRDSAMYRCASSLGAREGTGELFFGEGSRLTVL.

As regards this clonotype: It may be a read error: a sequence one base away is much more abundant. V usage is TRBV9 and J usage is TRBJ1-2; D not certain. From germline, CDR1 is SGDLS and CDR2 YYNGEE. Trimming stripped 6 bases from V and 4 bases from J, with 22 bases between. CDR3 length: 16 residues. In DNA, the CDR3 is TGTGCCAGCATAATCCCGTACTTAAGAAAGACCTATGGCTACACCTTC. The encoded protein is CASIIPYLRKTYGYTF. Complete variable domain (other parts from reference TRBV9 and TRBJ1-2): DSGVTQTPKHLITATGQRVTLRCSPRSGDLSVYWYQQSLDQGLQFLIQYYNGEERAKGNILERFSAQQFPDLHSELNLSSLELGDSALYFCASIIPYLRKTYGYTFGSGTRLTVV.

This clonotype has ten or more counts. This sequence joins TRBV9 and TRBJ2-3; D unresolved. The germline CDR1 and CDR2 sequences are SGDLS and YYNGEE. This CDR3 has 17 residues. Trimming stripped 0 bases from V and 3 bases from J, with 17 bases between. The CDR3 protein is CASSVAFGQTKTDTQYF. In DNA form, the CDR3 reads TGTGCCAGCAGCGTAGCTTTCGGGCAAACCAAGACAGATACGCAGTATTTT. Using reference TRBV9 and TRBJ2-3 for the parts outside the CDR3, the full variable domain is DSGVTQTPKHLITATGQRVTLRCSPRSGDLSVYWYQQSLDQGLQFLIQYYNGEERAKGNILERFSAQQFPDLHSELNLSSLELGDSALYFCASSVAFGQTKTDTQYFGPGTRLTVL.

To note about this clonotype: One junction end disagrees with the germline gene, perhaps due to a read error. CDR3 amino acids: CVWSAGTGTTRLSQETQYF. The CDR3 DNA is TGTGTCTGGAGTGCCGGGACAGGGACCACAAGGCTGTCCCAGGAGACCCAGTACTTC. This chain links TRBV30 with TRBJ2-5, with 9 bases that match TRBD1. The CDR3 is 19 residues long. CDR1 and CDR2 from the germline V gene are GTSNPN and SVGIG (reference sequence).

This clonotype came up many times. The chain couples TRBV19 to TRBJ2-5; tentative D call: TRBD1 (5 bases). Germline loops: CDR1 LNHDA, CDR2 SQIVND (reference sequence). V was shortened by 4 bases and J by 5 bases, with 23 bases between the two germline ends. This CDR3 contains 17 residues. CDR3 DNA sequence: TGTGCCAGTAGTACCACCCAGGGCAGGGTGGTTATGGAGACCCAGTACTTC. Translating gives CASSTTQGRVVMETQYF.

CDR3 protein: CASSVNRPISGLTGELFF. The CDR3 nucleotides read TGTGCCAGCAGCGTTAATCGTCCCATTTCAGGCTTGACCGGGGAGCTGTTTTTT. V is TRBV3-1 and J is TRBJ2-2; no reliable D call. V was trimmed by 5 bases and J by 5 bases, leaving 24 bases between them. CDR1 is LGHDT and CDR2 is YNNKEL in the germline V gene (reference sequence). The CDR3 loop spans 18 amino acids.